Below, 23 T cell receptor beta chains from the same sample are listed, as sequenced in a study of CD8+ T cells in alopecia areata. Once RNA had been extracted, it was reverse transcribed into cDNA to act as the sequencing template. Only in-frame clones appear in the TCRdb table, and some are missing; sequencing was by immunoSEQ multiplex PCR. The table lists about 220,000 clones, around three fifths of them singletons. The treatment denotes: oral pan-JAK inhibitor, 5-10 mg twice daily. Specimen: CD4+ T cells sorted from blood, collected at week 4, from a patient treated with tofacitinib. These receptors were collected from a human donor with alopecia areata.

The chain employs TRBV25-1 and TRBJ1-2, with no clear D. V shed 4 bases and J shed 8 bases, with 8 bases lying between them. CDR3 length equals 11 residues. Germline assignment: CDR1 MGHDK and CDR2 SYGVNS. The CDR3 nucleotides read TGTGCCAGCAGTGTCCTGGGAGGCTACACCTTC. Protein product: CASSVLGGYTF.

The CDR3 sequence is CSVTGDGYTF. In nucleotides, the CDR3 is TGCAGCGTGACAGGGGATGGCTACACCTTC. The chain recombines TRBV29-1 with TRBJ1-2; TRBD1 matches 8 bases. J gave up 6 bases and V 6 bases, and 0 bases lay outside the gene matches. This CDR3 contains 10 residues. Germline V lookup: CDR1 SQVTM, CDR2 ANQGSEA.

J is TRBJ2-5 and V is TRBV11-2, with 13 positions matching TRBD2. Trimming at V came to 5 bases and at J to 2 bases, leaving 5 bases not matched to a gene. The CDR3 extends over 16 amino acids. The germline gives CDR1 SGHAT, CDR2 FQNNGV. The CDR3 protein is CASSPRLAGGQETQYF. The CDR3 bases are TGTGCCAGCAGCCCCCGACTAGCGGGGGGTCAAGAGACCCAGTACTTC.

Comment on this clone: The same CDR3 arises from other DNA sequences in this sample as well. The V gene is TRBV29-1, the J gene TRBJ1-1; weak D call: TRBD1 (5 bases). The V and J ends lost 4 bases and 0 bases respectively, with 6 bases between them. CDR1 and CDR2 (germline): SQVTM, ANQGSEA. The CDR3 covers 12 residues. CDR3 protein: CSVGQLNTEAFF. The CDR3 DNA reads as TGCAGCGTTGGACAGCTGAACACTGAAGCTTTCTTT.

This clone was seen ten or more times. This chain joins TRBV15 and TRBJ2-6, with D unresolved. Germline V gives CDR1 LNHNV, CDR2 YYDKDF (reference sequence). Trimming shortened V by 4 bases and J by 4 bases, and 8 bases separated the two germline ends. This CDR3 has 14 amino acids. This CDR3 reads CATSNRAGANVLTF. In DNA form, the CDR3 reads TGTGCCACCAGCAATAGGGCAGGGGCCAACGTCCTGACTTTC.

The CDR3 protein is CASSPNPNTGELFF. For the CDR3, the DNA is TGTGCCAGCAGCCCCAACCCCAACACCGGGGAGCTGTTTTTT. The chain links TRBV7-2 to TRBJ2-2; D unresolved. V gave up 5 bases and J gave up 2 bases, with 9 bases separating them. The CDR3 totals 14 residues. Germline V lookup: CDR1 SGHTA, CDR2 FQGNSA.

The CDR3 DNA follows: TGTGCCTGGAGTACAGGAGGGCATTACCAAGAGACCCAGTACTTC. This encodes CAWSTGGHYQETQYF. V and J are TRBV30 and TRBJ2-5; TRBD2 might be the D (6 bases). This CDR3 spans 15 amino acids. Trimming cost V 2 bases and J 0 bases, with 13 bases left between them. Germline V gives CDR1 GTSNPN, CDR2 SVGIG (reference sequence).

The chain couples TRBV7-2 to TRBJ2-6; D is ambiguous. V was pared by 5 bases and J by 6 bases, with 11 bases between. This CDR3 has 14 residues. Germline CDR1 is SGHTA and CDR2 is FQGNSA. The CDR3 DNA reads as TGTGCCAGCAGCCCCGTTATGAAGGCCAACGTCCTGACTTTC. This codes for CASSPVMKANVLTF.

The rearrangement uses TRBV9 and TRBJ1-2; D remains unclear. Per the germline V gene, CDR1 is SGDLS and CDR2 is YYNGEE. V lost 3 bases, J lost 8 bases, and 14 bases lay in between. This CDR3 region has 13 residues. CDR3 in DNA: TGTGCCAGCAGCGACCCGGGCCGCGGGGGCTACACCTTC. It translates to CASSDPGRGGYTF.

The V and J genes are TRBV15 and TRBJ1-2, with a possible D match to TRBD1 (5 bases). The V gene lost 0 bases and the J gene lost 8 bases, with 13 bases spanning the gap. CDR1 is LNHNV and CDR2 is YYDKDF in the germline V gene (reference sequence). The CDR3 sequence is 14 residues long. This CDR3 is CATSRDRGVYGYTF. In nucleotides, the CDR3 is TGTGCCACCAGCAGAGATCGAGGGGTATACGGCTACACCTTC.

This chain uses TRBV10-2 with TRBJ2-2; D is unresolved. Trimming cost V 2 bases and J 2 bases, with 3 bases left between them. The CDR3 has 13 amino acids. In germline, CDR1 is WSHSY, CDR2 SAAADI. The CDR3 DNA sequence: TGCGCCAGCAGTGAGCATAACACCGGGGAGCTGTTTTTT. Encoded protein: CASSEHNTGELFF.

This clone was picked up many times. The CDR3 coding sequence is TGTGCCACCAGCAGAGTGAGGGGCCTAAATCTGAACACTGAAGCTTTCTTT. Translation: CATSRVRGLNLNTEAFF. The rearrangement joins TRBV15 to TRBJ1-1; D may be TRBD1 (5 bases). Trimming removed 1 base from V and 0 bases from J, with 15 bases in between. The CDR3 runs to 17 residues. Germline V gives CDR1 LNHNV, CDR2 YYDKDF (reference sequence).

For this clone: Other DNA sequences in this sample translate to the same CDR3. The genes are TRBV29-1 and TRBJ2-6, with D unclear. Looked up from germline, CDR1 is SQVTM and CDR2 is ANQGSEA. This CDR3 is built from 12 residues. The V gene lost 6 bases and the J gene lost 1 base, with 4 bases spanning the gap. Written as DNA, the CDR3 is TGCAGCGTCCAATCTGGGGCCAACGTCCTGACTTTC. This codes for CSVQSGANVLTF.

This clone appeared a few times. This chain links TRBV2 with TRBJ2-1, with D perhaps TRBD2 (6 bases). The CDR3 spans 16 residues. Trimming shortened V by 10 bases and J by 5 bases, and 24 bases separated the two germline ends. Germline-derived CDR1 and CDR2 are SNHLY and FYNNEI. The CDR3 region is CATREEGLLINNEQFF. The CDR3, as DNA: TGTGCCACTAGGGAAGAGGGACTTCTTATTAACAATGAGCAGTTCTTC.

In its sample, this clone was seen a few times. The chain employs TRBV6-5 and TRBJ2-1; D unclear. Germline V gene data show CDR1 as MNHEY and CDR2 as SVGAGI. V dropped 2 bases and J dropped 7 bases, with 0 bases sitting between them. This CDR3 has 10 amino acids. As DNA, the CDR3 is TGTGCCAGCAGTTACAATGAGCAGTTCTTC. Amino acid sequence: CASSYNEQFF.

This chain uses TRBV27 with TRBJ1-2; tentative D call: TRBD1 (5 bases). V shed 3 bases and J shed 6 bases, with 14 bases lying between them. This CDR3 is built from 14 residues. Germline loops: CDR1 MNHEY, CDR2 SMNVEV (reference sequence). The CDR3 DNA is TGTGCCAGCAGTTTGAGTGAGAGGGGACATGGCTACACCTTC. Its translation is CASSLSERGHGYTF.

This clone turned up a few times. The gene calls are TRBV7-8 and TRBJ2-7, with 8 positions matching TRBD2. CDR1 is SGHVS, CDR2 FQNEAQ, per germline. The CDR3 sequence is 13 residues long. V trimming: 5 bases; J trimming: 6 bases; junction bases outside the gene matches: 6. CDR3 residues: CASSLTGGREQYF. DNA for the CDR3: TGTGCCAGCAGCCTCACGGGGGGGCGCGAGCAGTACTTC.

The CDR3 loop is CASSARTSGGPTSEQFF. DNA for the CDR3: TGTGCCAGCTCAGCGCGTACGTCGGGGGGGCCTACTAGTGAGCAGTTCTTC. The chain carries TRBV18 and TRBJ2-1, with 8 bases lining up with TRBD2. Germline V gene lookup returns CDR1 KGHSH and CDR2 LQKENI. The CDR3 consists of 17 residues. J lost 9 bases, V lost 5 bases, and 18 bases had no gene match.

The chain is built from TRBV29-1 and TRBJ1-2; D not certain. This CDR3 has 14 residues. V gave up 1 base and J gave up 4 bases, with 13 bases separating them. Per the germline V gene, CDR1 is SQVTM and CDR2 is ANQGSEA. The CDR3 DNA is TGCAGCGTTGAAGGCCAAAGTAGGTCCTATGGCTACACCTTC. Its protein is CSVEGQSRSYGYTF.

The CDR3 bases are TGCAGCGTATCGGACAGGGCGAACACCGGGGAGCTGTTTTTT. Translation gives CSVSDRANTGELFF. The V gene is TRBV29-1, the J gene TRBJ2-2, with TRBD1 matching over 8 bases. The CDR3 totals 14 residues. From germline, CDR1 is SQVTM and CDR2 ANQGSEA. With V trimmed by 6 bases and J by 0 bases, 3 bases remained unmatched.

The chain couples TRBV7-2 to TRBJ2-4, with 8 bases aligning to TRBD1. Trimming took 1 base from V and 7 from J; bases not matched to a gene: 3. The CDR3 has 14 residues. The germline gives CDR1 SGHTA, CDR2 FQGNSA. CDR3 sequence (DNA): TGTGCCAGCAGCTTAGGACAGGGGAGGAACATTCAGTACTTC. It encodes CASSLGQGRNIQYF.

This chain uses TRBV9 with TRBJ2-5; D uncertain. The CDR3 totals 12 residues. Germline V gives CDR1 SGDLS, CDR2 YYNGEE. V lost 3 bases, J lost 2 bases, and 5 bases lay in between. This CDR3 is CASSAMQETQYF. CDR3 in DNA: TGTGCCAGCAGCGCCATGCAAGAGACCCAGTACTTC.

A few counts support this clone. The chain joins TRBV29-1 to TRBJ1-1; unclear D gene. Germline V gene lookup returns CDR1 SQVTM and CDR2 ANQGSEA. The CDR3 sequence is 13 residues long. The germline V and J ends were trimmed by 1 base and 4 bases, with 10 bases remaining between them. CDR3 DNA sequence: TGCAGCGTTGAAGTCGGGTCAGGCACTGAAGCTTTCTTT. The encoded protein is CSVEVGSGTEAFF.